This is a list of T cell receptor beta chains from one sample in a study of PD-1 blockade in classical Hodgkin lymphoma. The repertoire was sequenced with immunoSEQ multiplex PCR; TCRdb's copy has only in-frame clones and lacks some. The sample has 80,000 to 100,000 clones; approximately 94% are singletons. Here the sequenced sample was peripheral blood mononuclear cells (PBMCs), taken before the fourth cycle of nivolumab. These receptor sequences come from a human donor with classical Hodgkin lymphoma. The CDR3 runs from the conserved cysteine through the conserved F or W. D genes are given only for firm matches. Clone size is stated in some rows and not others, as once, few, many or a class when expanded.

J	V	D	size	CDR3	DNA
TRBJ2-2	TRBV11-2	TRBD2	NA	CASSPLAGGNTGELFF	TGTGCCAGCAGCCCACTAGCGGGGGGAAACACCGGGGAGCTGTTTTTT
TRBJ1-2	TRBV20-1	TRBD1	NA	CSASVGSTGAF	TGCAGTGCTAGCGTCGGAAGCACAGGGGCCTTC
TRBJ1-2	TRBV6-6	NA	NA	CASSYRQIDYGYTF	TGTGCCAGCAGTTACCGACAGATAGACTATGGCTACACCTTC
TRBJ1-1	TRBV6-5	TRBD1	NA	CASSSDTGVNTEAFF	TGTGCCAGCAGTAGCGATACAGGGGTGAACACTGAAGCTTTCTTT
TRBJ2-7	TRBV5-1	TRBD1	NA	CASSSWTGSSYEQYF	TGCGCCAGCAGCTCGTGGACAGGGTCTTCCTACGAGCAGTACTTC
TRBJ2-2	TRBV13	NA	NA	CASSFDRTPSPGELFF	TGTGCCAGCAGCTTCGACAGGACCCCTTCCCCCGGGGAGCTGTTTTTT
TRBJ2-2	TRBV11-2	NA	NA	CASSSGFVDTGELFF	TGTGCCAGCAGCTCAGGGTTTGTGGACACCGGGGAGCTGTTTTTT
TRBJ1-3	TRBV5-1	TRBD1	NA	CASSSARGATGNTIYF	TGCGCCAGCAGCTCAGCCAGGGGGGCCACTGGAAACACCATATATTTT
TRBJ2-7	TRBV7-2	TRBD2	NA	CASSLDGGSFNEQYF	TGTGCCAGCAGCTTAGACGGCGGGAGTTTCAACGAGCAGTACTTC
TRBJ1-2	TRBV28	NA	NA	CASSSDGRRGGYTF	TGTGCCAGCAGTTCCGACGGCCGCCGTGGTGGCTACACCTTC
TRBJ2-1	TRBV29-1	NA	NA	CSVEGLVNEQFF	TGCAGCGTTGAAGGATTGGTCAATGAGCAGTTCTTC
TRBJ2-3	TRBV7-9	NA	NA	CASSPTDTQYF	TGTGCCAGCAGCCCCACAGATACGCAGTATTTT
TRBJ2-7	TRBV5-5	NA	NA	CASSLVSQIEQYF	TGTGCCAGCAGCTTGGTTAGCCAGATCGAGCAGTACTTC
TRBJ2-7	TRBV4-1	NA	NA	CASSQTGKYEQYF	TGCGCCAGCAGCCAAACCGGCAAGTACGAGCAGTACTTC
TRBJ2-5	TRBV19	NA	NA	CASSTSGVGQETQYF	TGTGCCAGTAGTACATCAGGGGTGGGCCAAGAGACCCAGTACTTC
TRBJ1-1	TRBV2	NA	NA	CASRRGTTKPEAFF	TGTGCCAGCAGGAGGGGTACAACAAAACCTGAAGCTTTCTTT
TRBJ1-1	TRBV9	TRBD1	NA	CASSSLRGMNTEAFF	TGTGCCAGCAGTTCCCTCAGGGGGATGAACACTGAAGCTTTCTTT
TRBJ2-6	TRBV30	NA	NA	CAWKLSGANVLTF	TGTGCCTGGAAACTGTCTGGGGCCAACGTCCTGACTTTC
TRBJ2-4	TRBV6-1	NA	once	CASSEQGLGAVAKNIQYF	TGTGCCAGCAGTGAACAGGGCCTGGGGGCAGTGGCCAAAAACATTCAGTACTTC
TRBJ1-5	TRBV2	TRBD1	NA	CASALGGQANQPQHF	TGTGCCAGCGCGTTAGGGGGACAGGCTAATCAGCCCCAGCATTTT
TRBJ1-3	TRBV5-1	NA	NA	CASSLEDRTGNTIYF	TGCGCCAGCAGCTTGGAGGACAGAACTGGAAACACCATATATTTT
TRBJ1-5	TRBV30	NA	NA	CAWSVGRAAQPQHF	TGTGCCTGGAGTGTCGGCAGGGCAGCGCAGCCCCAGCATTTT
TRBJ1-5	TRBV27	NA	NA	CASARAGSNQPQHF	TGTGCCAGCGCACGTGCGGGTAGCAATCAGCCCCAGCATTTT
TRBJ2-3	TRBV5-1	NA	few	CASSLDAKLSTDTQYF	TGCGCCAGCAGCTTGGACGCTAAGCTAAGTACAGATACGCAGTATTTT
TRBJ2-1	TRBV6-6	TRBD2	NA	CASSYITSGRRDEQFF	TGTGCCAGCAGTTACATCACTAGCGGGAGAAGGGATGAGCAGTTCTTC
TRBJ1-1	TRBV6-4	TRBD1	few	CASRKGQMNTEAFF	TGTGCCAGCAGGAAGGGACAGATGAACACTGAAGCTTTCTTT
TRBJ2-7	TRBV5-6	NA	NA	CASSPVGQAYEQYF	TGTGCCAGCAGCCCCGTGGGGCAGGCCTACGAGCAGTACTTC
TRBJ1-6	TRBV13	NA	NA	CASSGSGGSPLHF	TGTGCCAGCAGCGGGTCCGGTGGTTCACCCCTCCACTTT
TRBJ2-3	TRBV6-5	NA	NA	CASSYSTATDTQYF	TGTGCCAGCAGTTACTCGACAGCCACAGATACGCAGTATTTT
TRBJ1-2	TRBV10-3	TRBD1	NA	CAISEVTGGGYTF	TGTGCCATCAGTGAGGTGACAGGGGGAGGCTACACCTTC
TRBJ2-7	TRBV10-3	TRBD2	NA	CAISRRTSAGSDSYEQYF	TGTGCCATCAGCCGGCGGACTAGCGCTGGATCAGACTCCTACGAGCAGTACTTC
TRBJ2-7	TRBV27	NA	NA	CASSLKPPRTRGGRSSYEQYF	TGTGCCAGCAGTTTAAAGCCCCCACGGACGCGCGGCGGACGGAGCTCCTACGAGCAGTACTTC
TRBJ2-2	TRBV5-1	NA	NA	CASSPGGPEELFF	TGCGCCAGCAGCCCCGGGGGTCCGGAGGAGCTGTTTTTT
TRBJ1-4	TRBV30	TRBD1	NA	CAGDRDRGFGNEKLFF	TGTGCCGGGGACCGGGACAGGGGGTTCGGTAATGAAAAACTGTTTTTT
TRBJ2-1	TRBV6-5	TRBD2	NA	CASSRLASSYNEQFF	TGTGCCAGCAGCCGACTAGCGAGCTCCTACAATGAGCAGTTCTTC
TRBJ1-5	TRBV28	NA	NA	CASSDQGEPQHF	TGTGCCAGCAGTGACCAGGGAGAGCCCCAGCATTTT
TRBJ2-2	TRBV2	TRBD1	NA	CASRGNRGISGTGELFF	TGTGCCAGCAGAGGGAACAGGGGAATTAGTGGGACCGGGGAGCTGTTTTTT
TRBJ2-5	TRBV18	TRBD1	NA	CASSPRTGGQETQYF	TGTGCCAGCTCACCAAGGACAGGGGGCCAGGAGACCCAGTACTTC
TRBJ2-7	TRBV5-1	NA	NA	CASSLGGHYEQYF	TGCGCCAGCAGCTTGGGGGGTCACTACGAGCAGTACTTC
TRBJ2-1	TRBV5-1	NA	NA	CASSPLRDEQFF	TGCGCCAGCAGCCCCTTACGGGATGAGCAGTTCTTC
TRBJ2-5	TRBV7-9	NA	NA	CASSFPGSTQGETQYF	TGTGCCAGCAGCTTCCCCGGAAGCACACAGGGAGAGACCCAGTACTTC
TRBJ1-1	TRBV27	NA	once	CASSSGTNTEAFF	TGTGCCAGCAGTTCAGGGACGAACACTGAAGCTTTCTTT
TRBJ1-3	TRBV5-1	NA	NA	CASSPESSSGNTIYF	TGCGCCAGCAGCCCAGAGTCGAGCTCTGGAAACACCATATATTTT
TRBJ2-7	TRBV27	TRBD1	NA	CASSLSGQARSEQYF	TGTGCCAGCAGTTTATCCGGACAGGCGAGGAGCGAGCAGTACTTC
TRBJ1-2	TRBV19	TRBD1	NA	CASSYAGTGGRGYTF	TGTGCCAGTAGTTACGCCGGGACAGGGGGTAGAGGCTACACCTTC
TRBJ2-1	TRBV4-1	NA	NA	CASSQNRNYNEQFF	TGCGCCAGCAGCCAGAATAGGAACTACAATGAGCAGTTCTTC
TRBJ1-1	TRBV7-9	NA	NA	CASMDGPAMNTEAFF	TGTGCCAGCATGGACGGGCCGGCTATGAACACTGAAGCTTTCTTT
TRBJ2-3	TRBV28	NA	NA	CASKERRTSTDTQYF	TGTGCCAGCAAGGAAAGGAGGACTAGCACAGATACGCAGTATTTT
TRBJ2-1	TRBV30	NA	NA	CALLKGWGVASREQFF	TGTGCCTTATTAAAGGGGTGGGGGGTAGCCAGCCGGGAGCAGTTCTTC
TRBJ1-2	TRBV9	NA	NA	CASSPDRAYGYTF	TGTGCCAGCAGCCCAGACCGAGCCTATGGCTACACCTTC
TRBJ2-7	TRBV6-1	NA	NA	CASRVGFGYEQYF	TGTGCCAGCAGGGTCGGGTTCGGCTACGAGCAGTACTTC
TRBJ1-2	TRBV27	TRBD1	NA	CASSSYRGLDYGYTF	TGTGCCAGCAGTTCCTACAGGGGACTAGACTATGGCTACACCTTC